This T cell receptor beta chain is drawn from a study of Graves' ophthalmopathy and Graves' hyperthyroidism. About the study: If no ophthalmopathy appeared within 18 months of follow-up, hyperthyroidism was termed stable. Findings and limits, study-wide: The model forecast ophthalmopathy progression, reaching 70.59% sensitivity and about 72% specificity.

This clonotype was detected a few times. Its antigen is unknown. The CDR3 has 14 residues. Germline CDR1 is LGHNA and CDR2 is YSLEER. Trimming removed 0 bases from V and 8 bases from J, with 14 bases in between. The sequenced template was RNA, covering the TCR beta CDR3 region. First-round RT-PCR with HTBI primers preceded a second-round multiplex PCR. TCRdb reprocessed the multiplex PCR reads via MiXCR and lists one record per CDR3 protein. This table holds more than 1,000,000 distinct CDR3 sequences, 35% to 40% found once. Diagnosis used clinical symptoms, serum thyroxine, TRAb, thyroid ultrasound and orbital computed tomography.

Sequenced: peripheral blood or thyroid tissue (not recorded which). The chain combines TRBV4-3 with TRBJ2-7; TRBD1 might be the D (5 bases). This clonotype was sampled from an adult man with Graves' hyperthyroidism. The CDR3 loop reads CASSQDRGALKQYF. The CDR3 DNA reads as TGCGCCAGCAGCCAAGATAGGGGCGCACTCAAGCAGTACTTC.